This T cell receptor beta chain was identified in a study of cytomegalovirus exposure and HLA in healthy donors. PCR amplification relied on 60 Vbeta primers (plus 13 Jbeta primers). Assay: immunoSEQ multiplex PCR; the TCRdb copy retains only in-frame clones and omits some. The top ten clones hold under 2.5% of a sample with about 88,000 clones, 75% to 90% of them seen once. V was cut by 1 base and J by 0 bases, with 12 bases left in between. The CDR3 is 16 residues long. Per the germline V gene, CDR1 is MNHNS and CDR2 is SASEGT. This sequence joins TRBV6-1 and TRBJ1-1; D might be TRBD1 (5 bases). The TCR comes from a young man in good health and CMV-seronegative. The sequencing input was PBMCs. The CDR3 is CASSEVFGTMNTEAFF. CDR3 nucleotide sequence: TGTGCCAGCAGTGAAGTTTTTGGGACTATGAACACTGAAGCTTTCTTT.